This TCR beta chain originates from a study of PD-1 blockade in mismatch repair-deficient tumors (dated by TCRdb to 2017 to 2019). With respect to the entire study: The trial enrolled about 90 consecutive patients with about a dozen mismatch repair-deficient cancer types between late 2013 and late 2016, all previously treated and progressing. Deep sequencing of TCR CDR3 regions was used to track tumor-associated T cell clones in peripheral blood of patients responding to PD-1 blockade.

For every enrolled patient, mismatch repair deficiency was confirmed by either polymerase chain reaction or immunohistochemistry. TCR sequencing was performed for a few patients who responded to pembrolizumab therapy. Pembrolizumab PD-1 blockade was prospectively tested in advanced mismatch repair-deficient cancers, regardless of tissue of origin, in the phase II trial. Peripheral blood T cell samples were serially collected before and at multiple times after PD-1 blockade was started. Blood sampling times were expressed in weeks after the first pembrolizumab dose. Note on this clone: Its binding antigen is unknown. There are no base qualities to consult, and no much larger clone falls within one base.

Here is what the overall study found, with its caveats: Tumor-resident clones, often undetectable in blood before treatment, expanded rapidly after pembrolizumab and then contracted, generally before radiologic responses.

CDR1 and CDR2, looked up from the germline V gene, are ENHRY and SYGVKD. The CDR3 has 15 amino acids, counting the end cysteine and phenylalanine. Of all the DNA, just the CDR3 is kept, 45 bases in frame from base 1. Here V drops 2 bases and J drops 0 bases, and the junction holds 3 bases not matched to any gene. The library was obtained by the immunoSEQ multiplex PCR assay. This immuneACCESS table, as held by TCRdb, lists in-frame sequences with V and J called but not all clones. Of the missing ones, under half trace to an unresolved V gene in checked studies; the others have no known cause. This sample comprises some 120,000 clones, more than 70% of them detected only once. The ten biggest clones cover 12% of the sample.

The TCR originated in an adult with mismatch repair-deficient cancer. The starting material was peripheral blood, obtained approximately 69 weeks after starting pembrolizumab. This receptor chain uses TRBV10-3 and TRBJ1-1; 7 bases in the middle match TRBD1. The CDR3 here reads CAISEKQGMNTEAFF. The sequenced DNA is TGTGCCATCAGTGAGAAACAGGGGATGAACACTGAAGCTTTCTTT.